This record concerns one T cell receptor (beta chain) sequence. Its target is unknown. The CDR3 is 14 residues long. In germline, CDR1 is KGHSH, CDR2 LQKENI. V was clipped by 2 bases and J by 6 bases; unmatched bases: 4. Purity exceeding 98% was reached by all sorted populations. The data originate from a study of beta chain features in type 1 diabetes. Isolated RNA was reverse transcribed in full, so expressed TCRB transcripts were sequenced. Profiling relied on immunoSEQ multiplex PCR, and the TCRdb table lists in-frame clones only, not all of them. The sample shows under 400,000 clones, 10% to 15% of them seen only once. Study-wide points: A moderate, significant TCRB CDR3 shortening appeared in type 1 diabetes across four CD4+ subsets.

Sequences were obtained from naive CD4+ T cells from blood. The rearrangement links TRBV18 to TRBJ2-4; 7 bases map to TRBD1. The TCR comes from a man aged 18 to 29 in good health. The CDR3 DNA follows: TGTGCCAGCTCACCAGGGACAGCAGGAAACATTCAGTACTTC. Translation: CASSPGTAGNIQYF.